This entry features one T cell receptor beta chain sequence. TCRdb reprocessed the 5' RACE reads via MiXCR and lists one record per CDR3 protein. The sample has hundreds of thousands of distinct CDR3 sequences; over 9% are singletons. These data originate in a study of identical twins. With 0 bases removed from V and 0 bases from J, the gap between germline ends came to 6 bases. Germline values: CDR1 MRHNA, CDR2 SNTAGT. The CDR3 extends over 16 amino acids. This sample was shared with a second study, whose subject was yellow fever vaccine responses in identical twins.

Material for sequencing was CD8+ T cells sorted from blood. This receptor was identified in a woman aged 18-35 years in good health. The chain joins TRBV6-4 to TRBJ2-6, with D perhaps TRBD2 (6 bases). The CDR3 DNA is TGTGCCAGCAGTGACTCGGGGGGCTCTGGGGCCAACGTCCTGACTTTC. Encoded protein: CASSDSGGSGANVLTF.